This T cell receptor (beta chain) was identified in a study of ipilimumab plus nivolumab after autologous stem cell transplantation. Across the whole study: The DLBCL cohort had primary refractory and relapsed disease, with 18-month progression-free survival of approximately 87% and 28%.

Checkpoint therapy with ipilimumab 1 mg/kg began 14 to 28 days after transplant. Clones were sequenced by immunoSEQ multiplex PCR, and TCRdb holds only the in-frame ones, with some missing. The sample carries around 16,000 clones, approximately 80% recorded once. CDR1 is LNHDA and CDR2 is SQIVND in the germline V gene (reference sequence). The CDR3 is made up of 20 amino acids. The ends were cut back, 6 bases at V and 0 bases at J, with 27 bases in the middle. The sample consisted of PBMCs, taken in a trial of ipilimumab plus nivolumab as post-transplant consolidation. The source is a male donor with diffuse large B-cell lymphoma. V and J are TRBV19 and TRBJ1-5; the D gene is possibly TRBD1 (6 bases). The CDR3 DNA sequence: TGTGCCAGTAGCCCAAATCACTACAGGGAAACCAGGGTTAGCAATCAGCCCCAGCATTTT. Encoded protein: CASSPNHYRETRVSNQPQHF.